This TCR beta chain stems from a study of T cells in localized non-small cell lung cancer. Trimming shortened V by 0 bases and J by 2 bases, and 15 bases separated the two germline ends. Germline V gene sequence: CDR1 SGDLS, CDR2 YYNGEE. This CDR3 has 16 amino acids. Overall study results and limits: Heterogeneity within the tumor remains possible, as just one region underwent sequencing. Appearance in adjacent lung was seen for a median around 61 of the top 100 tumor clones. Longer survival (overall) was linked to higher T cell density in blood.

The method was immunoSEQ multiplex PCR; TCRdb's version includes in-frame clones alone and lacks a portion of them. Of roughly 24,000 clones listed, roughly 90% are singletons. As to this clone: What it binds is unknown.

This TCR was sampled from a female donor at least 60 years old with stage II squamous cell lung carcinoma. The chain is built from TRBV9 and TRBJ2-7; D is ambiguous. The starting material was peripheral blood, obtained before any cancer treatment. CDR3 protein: CASSVGMRDPPYEQYF. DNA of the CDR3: TGTGCCAGCAGCGTAGGGATGAGAGACCCTCCCTACGAGCAGTACTTC.